These 18 T cell receptor beta chains originate from one sample sequenced in a study of blood T cell repertoires in COVID-19. Here immunoSEQ multiplex PCR was the method, and the copy in TCRdb shows in-frame clones only, minus some. The sample shows about 210,000 clones, around 83% of them seen only once. Sequencing input: peripheral blood. These receptors all stem from a middle-aged man with active or convalescent COVID-19.

The rearrangement uses TRBV20-1 and TRBJ2-1; 8 positions match TRBD1. CDR3 length: 11 amino acids. V lost 3 bases, J lost 9 bases, and 1 base stayed unmatched. Germline V lookup: CDR1 DFQATT, CDR2 SNEGSKA (reference sequence). CDR3 residues: CSARTGVEQFF. DNA for the CDR3: TGCAGTGCTAGGACAGGGGTTGAGCAGTTCTTC.

V and J are TRBV16 and TRBJ1-4; D unclear. The germline V gene encodes CDR1 KGHSY and CDR2 FQNENV. Deletions cut 1 base from V and 2 bases from J, with 11 bases between. This CDR3 spans 16 amino acids. DNA of the CDR3: TGTGCCAGCAGCCAATACCTCGGCGGGACTAATGAAAAACTGTTTTTT. Protein sequence: CASSQYLGGTNEKLFF.

The chain employs TRBV28 and TRBJ2-7, with 10 nucleotides matching TRBD1. V shed 5 bases and J 6 bases; nucleotides not matched to a gene: 10. The germline gives CDR1 MDHEN, CDR2 SYDVKM. This CDR3 comprises 15 residues. The CDR3 bases are TGTGCCAGCAGTCCGGGGGGGACAGGGGCAGGCGAGCAGTACTTC. Translation: CASSPGGTGAGEQYF.

The chain uses TRBV4-1 and TRBJ1-2, with 8 bases aligning to TRBD1. CDR3 length: 15 amino acids. The V gene end was trimmed by 1 base and the J gene end by 4 bases; junction bases not matched to a gene: 5. Germline V lookup: CDR1 MGHRA, CDR2 YSYEKL. CDR3 nucleotide sequence: TGCGCCAGCAGCCAAGGGACAGGGAACCTCTATGGCTACACCTTC. Amino acid sequence: CASSQGTGNLYGYTF.

J is TRBJ2-3 and V is TRBV9, with 11 bases lining up with TRBD2. The CDR3 sequence is 16 residues long. J was trimmed by 3 bases and V by 3 bases; bases with no gene match: 6. CDR1 and CDR2 (germline): SGDLS, YYNGEE. CDR3 region: CASSALAGGRTDTQYF. CDR3 DNA: TGTGCCAGCAGCGCATTAGCGGGAGGGAGGACAGATACGCAGTATTTT.

V gene TRBV21-1 combines with J gene TRBJ2-7; the table's D call of TRBD1 was not tested on the DNA. TRBV21-1 is a known pseudogene. This CDR3 has 14 residues. The CDR3 protein is CASSNSDRPYEQYF. CDR3 DNA: TGTGCCAGCAGCAATTCGGACAGGCCCTACGAGCAGTACTTC.

This clone was seen a few times. At one end, the junction sequence differs from germline, possibly due to a read error. The chain combines TRBV24-1 with TRBJ2-7; a weak D match, TRBD1 (5 bases). Germline assignment: CDR1 KGHDR and CDR2 SFDVKD. This CDR3 has 13 amino acids. The DNA of the CDR3 is TGTGCCACCAGCGATGGGGCCTCCCACGAGCAGTACTTC. Its translation: CATSDGASHEQYF.

This clone has ten or more counts. At the DNA level, this CDR3 is encoded by other sequences in the same sample as well. The chain couples TRBV2 to TRBJ1-1; D uncertain. The V gene's germline CDR1 is SNHLY and CDR2 FYNNEI. This CDR3 is built from 13 residues. Trimming stripped 3 bases from V and 1 base from J, with 6 bases between. This CDR3 reads CASSEIENTEAFF. The CDR3, as DNA: TGTGCCAGCAGTGAGATAGAGAACACTGAAGCTTTCTTT. Using reference TRBV2 and TRBJ1-1 for the parts outside the CDR3, the full variable domain is EPEVTQTPSHQVTQMGQEVILRCVPISNHLYFYWYRQILGQKVEFLVSFYNNEISEKSEIFDDQFSVERPDGSNFTLKIRSTKLEDSAMYFCASSEIENTEAFFGQGTRLTVV.

The gene calls are TRBV6-2 or TRBV6-3 and TRBJ2-7; TRBD2 matches 9 bases. Germline lookup yields CDR1 MNHEY and CDR2 SVGEGT. The CDR3 is 20 residues long. With V trimmed by 0 bases and J by 3 bases, 18 bases remained unmatched. The CDR3 sequence: CASSYSSTSGWGSSFYEQYF. As DNA, the CDR3 is TGTGCCAGCAGTTACTCGTCAACTAGCGGGTGGGGGAGTTCTTTCTACGAGCAGTACTTC.

The rearrangement links TRBV13 to TRBJ1-2, with 9 bases fitting TRBD1. The CDR3 extends over 13 amino acids. Looked up from germline, CDR1 is PRHDT and CDR2 is FYEKMQ (reference sequence). The V segment lost 5 bases and the J segment 5 bases; nucleotides outside the gene matches: 3. For the CDR3, the DNA is TGTGCCAGCAGCCAGACAGGGGGATATGGCTACACCTTC. Its protein product is CASSQTGGYGYTF.

The V call is TRBV28, the J call TRBJ1-5; TRBD1 matches 9 bases. Per germline, CDR1 MDHEN and CDR2 SYDVKM. The CDR3 consists of 14 residues. With 6 bases clipped from V and 7 bases from J, the junction kept 7 bases outside the gene matches. The CDR3: CASRVDRGRQPQHF. CDR3 coding DNA: TGTGCCAGCAGGGTGGACAGGGGACGGCAGCCCCAGCATTTT.

The V and J genes are TRBV5-1 and TRBJ1-6, with D tentatively TRBD1 (6 bases). The CDR3 runs 14 residues. The V end lost 2 bases, the J end lost 6 bases, and 9 bases lay between the germline ends. Germline lookup yields CDR1 SGHRS and CDR2 YFSETQ. CDR3 DNA sequence: TGCGCCAGCAGCTTCGCGACAGGTAATTCACCCCTCCACTTT. Translation: CASSFATGNSPLHF.

This chain connects TRBV7-9 to TRBJ1-4; D not certain. Trimming stripped 7 bases from V and 10 bases from J, with 16 bases between. This CDR3 has 13 residues. Germline V gene data show CDR1 as SEHNR and CDR2 as FQNEAQ (reference sequence). The CDR3 region has the DNA TGTGCCAGCAACCCGGGAGGGATATTAAAACTGTTTTTT. The encoded protein is CASNPGGILKLFF.

Concerning this clone itself: The same CDR3 arises from other DNA sequences in this sample as well. The chain recombines TRBV5-1 with TRBJ2-7; D not resolved. This CDR3 spans 14 amino acids. Trimming left V 5 bases short and J 3 bases short, with 15 bases between. Per germline, CDR1 SGHRS and CDR2 YFSETQ. The CDR3 DNA is TGCGCCAGCAGTTTGCGACAAAACCACTACGAGCAGTACTTC. It specifies CASSLRQNHYEQYF.

The V gene is TRBV7-9, the J gene TRBJ1-2, with a tentative D call TRBD1 (5 bases). With 4 bases removed from V and 6 bases from J, the gap between germline ends came to 12 bases. The CDR3 length is 13 residues. CDR1 and CDR2 (germline): SEHNR, FQNEAQ (reference sequence). CDR3 amino acids: CASSSPGRNGYTF. In DNA form, the CDR3 reads TGTGCCAGCAGCTCCCCAGGGCGCAATGGCTACACCTTC.

The chain is built from TRBV15 and TRBJ1-1; D may be TRBD1 (5 bases). The CDR3 consists of 19 residues. Germline V gene sequence: CDR1 LNHNV, CDR2 YYDKDF (reference sequence). V lost 0 bases and J 1 base, leaving 21 bases between the germline ends. In DNA, the CDR3 is TGTGCCACCAGCAGAGATTGGGTAAAACAGGAGCCCTCGAACACTGAAGCTTTCTTT. The encoded protein is CATSRDWVKQEPSNTEAFF.

This clone occurred a few times. V is TRBV4-3 and J is TRBJ1-2, with unresolved D. V was cut by 4 bases and J by 0 bases, with 9 bases left in between. The germline V gene encodes CDR1 LGHNA and CDR2 YSLEER. This CDR3 comprises 14 residues. The CDR3 spells CASSPDGTNYGYTF. CDR3 DNA sequence: TGCGCCAGCAGCCCGGACGGGACTAACTATGGCTACACCTTC.

The rearrangement joins TRBV2 to TRBJ2-3; D possibly corresponds to TRBD2 (6 bases). This CDR3 region has 13 residues. V lost 6 bases, J lost 14 bases, and 21 bases lay in between. Germline assignment: CDR1 SNHLY and CDR2 FYNNEI. CDR3 bases: TGTGCCAGCAGCCCAAGTCCGGGACTCCATCCGTATTTT. It is translated as CASSPSPGLHPYF.